This T cell receptor (beta chain) was captured in a study of vaccination and CD4 T cells after COVID-19. Study context: Post-COVID draws followed diagnosis by a median around 95 days (range 35 to 161). Sampling occurred at day 14 and days 161 to 241 post-vaccination in a few convalescent patients. General study points: Convalescent patients were relatively few, and early post-infection timepoints were missing.

The CDR3 loop spans 16 amino acids. Per the germline V gene, CDR1 is KGHDR and CDR2 is SFDVKD. The trim removed 0 bases at V and 7 bases at J, leaving 8 bases unmatched. Stated time point: late sampling 161 to 241 days after vaccination in a few convalescent patients. TCRdb independently ran MiXCR on the PCR reads; one entry per CDR3 protein. In the table there are 28,000 or so distinct CDR3 sequences, 50% of which are singletons. In regard to this clonotype: Its antigen is not known.

The chain uses TRBV24-1 and TRBJ2-1; 7 bases align to TRBD2. This clonotype was obtained from a human donor who had recovered from COVID-19. The starting material was CD4+ T cells from blood, obtained about 7 months after SARS-CoV-2 vaccination. The CDR3, as DNA: TGTGCCACCAGTGATTTGGGCGGGAGTAGTGTTAATGAGCAGTTCTTC. It yields the protein CATSDLGGSSVNEQFF.